This T cell receptor (beta chain) is drawn from a study of cytomegalovirus exposure and HLA in healthy donors. Libraries were prepared by immunoSEQ multiplex PCR; TCRdb keeps only in-frame clonotypes and omits some of them. The sample has 70,000 to 85,000 clones; 94% are singletons. As concerns this clone: No antigen is known for it.

Notes on the study in general: The TCR clusters that emerged in the first cohort tended, a later analysis found, to co-occur in the roughly 110 validation repertoires.

The length of the CDR3 is 15 residues. Germline assignment: CDR1 SGHAT and CDR2 FQNNGV. Trimming pared 2 bases from V and 4 bases from J, leaving 14 bases between. The receptor comes from a young woman in good health and CMV-seropositive. The J gene is TRBJ1-2, the V gene TRBV11-2, with D perhaps TRBD1 (5 bases). Sequencing was carried out using PBMCs. CDR3 coding DNA: TGTGCCAGCAGCTTATCTGACAGCTTCTTCTATGGCTACACCTTC. This encodes CASSLSDSFFYGYTF.